This T cell receptor beta chain was retrieved from a study of sequential checkpoint blockade in melanoma. TCRdb's copy holds only in-frame clones and misses some; the assay was immunoSEQ multiplex PCR. The table lists over 30,000 clones, approximately 84% of them singletons. As to treatment: randomized to nivolumab then ipilimumab (arm A) or the reverse (arm B). Live CD3+CD8+ CD19− CD56− cells were sorted from PBMCs. CDR1 and CDR2 from the germline V gene are MGHDK and SYGVNS. The CDR3 length is 16 residues. V lost 1 base and J lost 6; bases outside the gene matches: 9. V usage is TRBV25-1 and J usage is TRBJ1-2; TRBD1 matches at 9 bases. The TCR originated in a human donor with melanoma. This material consisted of CD8+ T cells sorted from blood (inferred from file names), taken from a patient given nivolumab and ipilimumab in sequence. Here the CDR3 reads CASSESDRGFRDGYTF. Here the CDR3 DNA reads TGTGCCAGCAGTGAATCCGACAGGGGGTTCAGGGATGGCTACACCTTC.